This T cell receptor beta chain was documented in a study of blood T cell repertoires in COVID-19. CDR1 SNHLY and CDR2 FYNNEI come from the germline V gene. The CDR3 covers 15 residues. Trimming at V came to 7 bases and at J to 4 bases, leaving 9 bases not matched to a gene. Authors' analysis steps: Reference gene primer amplification gave estimated nucleated cell counts. Using immunoSEQ multiplex PCR, the repertoire was profiled, and TCRdb retains in-frame clones only, with some absent. From that table come the V and J calls and clone size; the DNA was used to work out D and trimming. The sample gives 300,000 to 400,000 clones, over 75% of which show up once; 0.95% to 1% is in the top ten.

Sequenced sample: PBMCs or T cells enriched from blood (not recorded which). The sequence came from a woman aged 25 to 39 with acute COVID-19. The rearrangement uses TRBV2 and TRBJ1-4, with TRBD1 matching 7 bases. The CDR3 DNA sequence: TGTGCCAGCAAAACAGGGGCGGCCGTTAATGAAAAACTGTTTTTT. Its protein product is CASKTGAAVNEKLFF.